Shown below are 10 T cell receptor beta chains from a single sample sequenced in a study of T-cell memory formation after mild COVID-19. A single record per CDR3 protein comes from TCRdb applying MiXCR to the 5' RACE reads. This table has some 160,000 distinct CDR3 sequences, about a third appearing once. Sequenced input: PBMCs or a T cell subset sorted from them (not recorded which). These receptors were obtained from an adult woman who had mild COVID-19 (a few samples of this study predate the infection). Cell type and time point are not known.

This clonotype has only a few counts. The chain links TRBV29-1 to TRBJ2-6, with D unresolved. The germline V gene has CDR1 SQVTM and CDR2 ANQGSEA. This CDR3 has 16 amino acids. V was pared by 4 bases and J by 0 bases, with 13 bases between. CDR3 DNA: TGCAGCGTTGCCATATTAAGGGCCTCTGGGGCCAACGTCCTGACTTTC. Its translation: CSVAILRASGANVLTF.

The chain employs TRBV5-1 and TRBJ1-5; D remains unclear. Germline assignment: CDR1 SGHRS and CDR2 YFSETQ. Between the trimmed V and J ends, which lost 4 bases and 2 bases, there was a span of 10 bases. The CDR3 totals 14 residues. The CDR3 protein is CASSTWPGNQPQHF. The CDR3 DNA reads TGCGCCAGCAGCACTTGGCCAGGCAATCAGCCCCAGCATTTT.

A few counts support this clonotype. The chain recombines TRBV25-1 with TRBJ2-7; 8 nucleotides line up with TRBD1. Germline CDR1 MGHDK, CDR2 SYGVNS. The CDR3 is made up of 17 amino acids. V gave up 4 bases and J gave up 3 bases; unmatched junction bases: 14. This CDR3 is CASSAPPPGGKDYEQYF. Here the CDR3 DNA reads TGTGCCAGCAGTGCTCCCCCCCCAGGGGGCAAAGACTACGAGCAGTACTTC.

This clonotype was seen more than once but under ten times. CDR3 in DNA: TGCAGTGCTAGCGGTTGGAGGGATGGCTACACCTTC. Translated: CSASGWRDGYTF. The chain is built from TRBV20-1 and TRBJ1-2, with D unclear. With 3 bases removed from V and 6 bases from J, the gap between germline ends came to 11 bases. The CDR3 spans 12 residues. CDR1 DFQATT and CDR2 SNEGSKA come from the germline V gene (reference sequence).

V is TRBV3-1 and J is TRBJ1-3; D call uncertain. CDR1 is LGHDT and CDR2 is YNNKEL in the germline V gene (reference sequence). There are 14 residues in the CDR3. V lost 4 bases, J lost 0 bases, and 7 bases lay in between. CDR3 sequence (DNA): TGTGCCAGCAGCCGAGAGGGCTCTGGAAACACCATATATTTT. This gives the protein CASSREGSGNTIYF.

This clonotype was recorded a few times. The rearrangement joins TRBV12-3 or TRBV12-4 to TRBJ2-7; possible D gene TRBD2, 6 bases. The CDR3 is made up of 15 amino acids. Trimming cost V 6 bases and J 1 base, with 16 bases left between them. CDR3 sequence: CASSPIPGLSYEQYF. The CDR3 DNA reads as TGTGCCAGCAGCCCGATTCCGGGACTTTCCTACGAGCAGTACTTC.

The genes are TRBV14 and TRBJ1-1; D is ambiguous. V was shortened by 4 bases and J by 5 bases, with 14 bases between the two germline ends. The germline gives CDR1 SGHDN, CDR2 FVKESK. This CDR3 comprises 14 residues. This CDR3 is CASSRVTPGTEAFF. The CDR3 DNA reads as TGTGCCAGCAGCCGCGTTACACCCGGGACTGAAGCTTTCTTT.

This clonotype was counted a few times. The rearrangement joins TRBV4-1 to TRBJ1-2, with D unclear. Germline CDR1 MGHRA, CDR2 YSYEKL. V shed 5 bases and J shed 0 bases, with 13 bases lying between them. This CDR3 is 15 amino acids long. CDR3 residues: CASSARQGTNYGYTF. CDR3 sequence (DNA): TGCGCCAGCAGCGCCCGACAAGGGACTAACTATGGCTACACCTTC.

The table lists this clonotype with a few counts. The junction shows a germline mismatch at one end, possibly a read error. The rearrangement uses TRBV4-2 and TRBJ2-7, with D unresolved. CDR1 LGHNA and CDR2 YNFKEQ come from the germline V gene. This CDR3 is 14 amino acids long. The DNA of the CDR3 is TGTGCCAGCAGGCAAGCCCAAGGCTCCTACGAGCAGTACTTC. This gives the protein CASRQAQGSYEQYF.

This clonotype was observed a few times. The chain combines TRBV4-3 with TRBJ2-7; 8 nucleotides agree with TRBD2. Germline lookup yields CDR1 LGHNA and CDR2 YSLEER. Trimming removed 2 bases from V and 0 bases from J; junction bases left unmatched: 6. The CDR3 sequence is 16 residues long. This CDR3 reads CASSQTIAGPSYEQYF. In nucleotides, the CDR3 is TGCGCCAGCAGCCAAACTATAGCGGGGCCCTCCTACGAGCAGTACTTC.